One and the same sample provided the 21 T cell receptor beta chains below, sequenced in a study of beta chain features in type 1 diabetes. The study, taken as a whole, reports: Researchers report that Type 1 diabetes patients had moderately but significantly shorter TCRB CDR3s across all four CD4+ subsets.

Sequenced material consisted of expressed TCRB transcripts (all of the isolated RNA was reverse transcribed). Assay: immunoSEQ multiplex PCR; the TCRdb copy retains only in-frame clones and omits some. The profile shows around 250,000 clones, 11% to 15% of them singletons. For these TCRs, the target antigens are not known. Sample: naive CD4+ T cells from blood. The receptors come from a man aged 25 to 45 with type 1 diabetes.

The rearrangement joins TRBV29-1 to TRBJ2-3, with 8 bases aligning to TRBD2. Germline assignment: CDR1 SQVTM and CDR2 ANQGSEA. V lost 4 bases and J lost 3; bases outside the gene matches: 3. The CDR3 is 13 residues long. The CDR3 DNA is TGCAGCGTTGGTCGGGAGGGGACAGATACGCAGTATTTT. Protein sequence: CSVGREGTDTQYF.

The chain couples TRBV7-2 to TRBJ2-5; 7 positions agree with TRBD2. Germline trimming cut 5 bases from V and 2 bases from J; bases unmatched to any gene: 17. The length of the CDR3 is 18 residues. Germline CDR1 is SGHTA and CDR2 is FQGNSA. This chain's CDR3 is CASSPIGPSGGIQETQYF. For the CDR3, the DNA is TGTGCCAGCAGCCCTATAGGGCCTAGCGGAGGGATTCAAGAGACCCAGTACTTC.

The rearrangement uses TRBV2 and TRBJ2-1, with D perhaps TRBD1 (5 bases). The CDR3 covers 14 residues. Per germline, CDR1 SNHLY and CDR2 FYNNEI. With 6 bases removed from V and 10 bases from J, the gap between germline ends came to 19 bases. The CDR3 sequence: CASRDGAQPREQFF. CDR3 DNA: TGTGCCAGCAGGGATGGGGCCCAACCTAGGGAGCAGTTCTTC.

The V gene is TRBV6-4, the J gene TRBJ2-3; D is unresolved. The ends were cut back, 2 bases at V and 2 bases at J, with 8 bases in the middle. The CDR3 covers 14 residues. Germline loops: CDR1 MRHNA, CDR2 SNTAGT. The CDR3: CASSDDFLTDTQYF. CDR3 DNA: TGTGCCAGCAGTGACGACTTTCTCACAGATACGCAGTATTTT.

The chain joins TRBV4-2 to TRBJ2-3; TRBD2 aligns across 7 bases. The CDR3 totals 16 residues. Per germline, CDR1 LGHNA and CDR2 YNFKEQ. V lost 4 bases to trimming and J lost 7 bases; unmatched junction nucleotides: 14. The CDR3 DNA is TGTGCCAGCAGCCTCGAGTTACGGGGGAGGGCGAATACGCAGTATTTT. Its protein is CASSLELRGRANTQYF.

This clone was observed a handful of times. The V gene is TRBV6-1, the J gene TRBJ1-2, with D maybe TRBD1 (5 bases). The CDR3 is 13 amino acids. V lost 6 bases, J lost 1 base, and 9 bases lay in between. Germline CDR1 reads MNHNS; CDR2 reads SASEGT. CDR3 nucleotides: TGTGCCAGCAGGACAGCGAATAACTATGGCTACACCTTC. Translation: CASRTANNYGYTF.

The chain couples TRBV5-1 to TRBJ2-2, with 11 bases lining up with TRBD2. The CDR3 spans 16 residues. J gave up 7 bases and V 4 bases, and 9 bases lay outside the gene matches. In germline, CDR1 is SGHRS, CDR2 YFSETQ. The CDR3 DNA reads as TGCGCCAGCAGCCTATCTAGCGGGGGGAGAAGCGGGGAGCTGTTTTTT. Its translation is CASSLSSGGRSGELFF.

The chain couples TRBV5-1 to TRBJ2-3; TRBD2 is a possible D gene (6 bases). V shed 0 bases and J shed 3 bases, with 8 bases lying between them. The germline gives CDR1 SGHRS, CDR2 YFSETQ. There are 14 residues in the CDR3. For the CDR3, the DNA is TGCGCCAGCAGCTTGGGGGGGGAGACAGATACGCAGTATTTT. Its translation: CASSLGGETDTQYF.

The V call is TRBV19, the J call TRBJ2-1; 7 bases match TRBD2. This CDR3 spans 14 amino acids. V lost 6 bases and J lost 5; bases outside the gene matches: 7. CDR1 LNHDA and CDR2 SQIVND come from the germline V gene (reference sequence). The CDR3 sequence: CASRDGGSNNEQFF. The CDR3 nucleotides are TGTGCCAGTAGGGACGGGGGGAGCAACAATGAGCAGTTCTTC.

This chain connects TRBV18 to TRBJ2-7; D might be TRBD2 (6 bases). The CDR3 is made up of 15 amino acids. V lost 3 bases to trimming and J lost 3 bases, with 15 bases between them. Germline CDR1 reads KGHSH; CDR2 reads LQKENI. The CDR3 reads CASSPGTGGFYEQYF. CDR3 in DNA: TGTGCCAGCTCACCCGGGACTGGAGGATTCTACGAGCAGTACTTC. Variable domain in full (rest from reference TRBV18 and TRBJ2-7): NAGVMQNPRHLVRRRGQEARLRCSPMKGHSHVYWYRQLPEEGLKFMVYLQKENIIDESGMPKERFSAEFPKEGPSILRIQQVVRGDSAAYFCASSPGTGGFYEQYFGPGTRLTVT.

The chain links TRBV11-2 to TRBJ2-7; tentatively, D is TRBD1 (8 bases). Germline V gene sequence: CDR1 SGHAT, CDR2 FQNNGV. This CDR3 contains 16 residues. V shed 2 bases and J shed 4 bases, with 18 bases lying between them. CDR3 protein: CASSLYTGGAPYEQYF. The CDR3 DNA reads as TGTGCCAGCAGCTTATACACAGGGGGGGCCCCTTACGAGCAGTACTTC.

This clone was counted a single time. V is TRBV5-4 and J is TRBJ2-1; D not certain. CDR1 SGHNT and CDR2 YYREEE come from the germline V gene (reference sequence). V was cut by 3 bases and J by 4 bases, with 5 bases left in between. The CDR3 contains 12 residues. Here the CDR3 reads CASSYRYNEQFF. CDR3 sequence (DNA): TGTGCCAGCAGCTACCGGTACAATGAGCAGTTCTTC.

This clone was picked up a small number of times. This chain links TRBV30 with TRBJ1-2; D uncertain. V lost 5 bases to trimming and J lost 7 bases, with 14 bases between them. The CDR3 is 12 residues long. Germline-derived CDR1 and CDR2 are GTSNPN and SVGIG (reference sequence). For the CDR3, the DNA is TGTGCCTGGGGGCGATTCAGTGGTGGCTACACCTTC. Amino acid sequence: CAWGRFSGGYTF.

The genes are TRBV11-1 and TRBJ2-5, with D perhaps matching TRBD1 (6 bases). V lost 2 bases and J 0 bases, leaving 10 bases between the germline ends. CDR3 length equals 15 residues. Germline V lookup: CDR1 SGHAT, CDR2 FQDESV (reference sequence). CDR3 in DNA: TGTGCCAGCAGCTTAAGGACAGCCTACCAAGAGACCCAGTACTTC. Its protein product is CASSLRTAYQETQYF.

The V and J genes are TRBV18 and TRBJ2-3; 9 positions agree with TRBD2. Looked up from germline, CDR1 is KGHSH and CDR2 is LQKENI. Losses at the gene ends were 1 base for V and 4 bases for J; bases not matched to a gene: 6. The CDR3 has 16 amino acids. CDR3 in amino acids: CASSPLGLANPDTQYF. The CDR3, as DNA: TGTGCCAGCTCACCACTAGGACTAGCGAACCCAGATACGCAGTATTTT.

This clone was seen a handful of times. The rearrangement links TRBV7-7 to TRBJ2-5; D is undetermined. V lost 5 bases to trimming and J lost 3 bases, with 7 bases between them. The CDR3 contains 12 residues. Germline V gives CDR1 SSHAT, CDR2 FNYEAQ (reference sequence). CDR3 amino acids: CASSPAKETQYF. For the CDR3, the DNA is TGTGCCAGCAGCCCCGCGAAAGAGACCCAGTACTTC.

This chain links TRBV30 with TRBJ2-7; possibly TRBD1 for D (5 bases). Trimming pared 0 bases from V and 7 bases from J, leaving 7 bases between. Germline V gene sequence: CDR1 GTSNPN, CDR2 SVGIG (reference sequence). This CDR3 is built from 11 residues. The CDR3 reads CAWSVQVEQYF. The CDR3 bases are TGTGCCTGGAGTGTACAGGTGGAGCAGTACTTC.

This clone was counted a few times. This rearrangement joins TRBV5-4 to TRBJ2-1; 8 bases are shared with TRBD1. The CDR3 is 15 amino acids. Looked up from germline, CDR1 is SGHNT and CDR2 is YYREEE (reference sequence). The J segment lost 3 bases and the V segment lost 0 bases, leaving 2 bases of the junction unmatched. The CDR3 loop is CASSLGQGSYNEQFF. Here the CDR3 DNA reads TGTGCCAGCAGCTTGGGACAGGGGAGCTACAATGAGCAGTTCTTC. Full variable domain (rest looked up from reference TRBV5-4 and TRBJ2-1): ETGVTQSPTHLIKTRGQQVTLRCSSQSGHNTVSWYQQALGQGPQFIFQYYREEENGRGNFPPRFSGLQFPNYSSELNVNALELDDSALYLCASSLGQGSYNEQFFGPGTRLTVL.

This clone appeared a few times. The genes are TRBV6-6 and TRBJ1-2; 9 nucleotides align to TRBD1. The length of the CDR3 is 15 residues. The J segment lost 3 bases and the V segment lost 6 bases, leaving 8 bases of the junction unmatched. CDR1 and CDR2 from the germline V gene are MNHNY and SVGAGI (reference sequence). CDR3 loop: CASRPGTGSDYGYTF. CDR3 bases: TGTGCCAGCAGACCCGGGACAGGGAGCGACTATGGCTACACCTTC.

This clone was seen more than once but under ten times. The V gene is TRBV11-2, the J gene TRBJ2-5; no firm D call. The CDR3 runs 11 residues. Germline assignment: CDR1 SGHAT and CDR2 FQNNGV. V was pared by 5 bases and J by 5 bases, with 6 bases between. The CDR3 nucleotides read TGTGCCAGCAGCCCCTTTGAGACCCAGTACTTC. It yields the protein CASSPFETQYF.

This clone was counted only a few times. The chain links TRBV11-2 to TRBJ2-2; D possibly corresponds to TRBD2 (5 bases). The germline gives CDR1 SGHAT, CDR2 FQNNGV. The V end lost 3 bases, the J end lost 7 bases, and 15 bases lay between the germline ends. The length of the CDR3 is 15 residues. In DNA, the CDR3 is TGTGCCAGCAGCTTGAGCCCTGTCGGGGTCGGGGAGCTGTTTTTT. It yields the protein CASSLSPVGVGELFF.